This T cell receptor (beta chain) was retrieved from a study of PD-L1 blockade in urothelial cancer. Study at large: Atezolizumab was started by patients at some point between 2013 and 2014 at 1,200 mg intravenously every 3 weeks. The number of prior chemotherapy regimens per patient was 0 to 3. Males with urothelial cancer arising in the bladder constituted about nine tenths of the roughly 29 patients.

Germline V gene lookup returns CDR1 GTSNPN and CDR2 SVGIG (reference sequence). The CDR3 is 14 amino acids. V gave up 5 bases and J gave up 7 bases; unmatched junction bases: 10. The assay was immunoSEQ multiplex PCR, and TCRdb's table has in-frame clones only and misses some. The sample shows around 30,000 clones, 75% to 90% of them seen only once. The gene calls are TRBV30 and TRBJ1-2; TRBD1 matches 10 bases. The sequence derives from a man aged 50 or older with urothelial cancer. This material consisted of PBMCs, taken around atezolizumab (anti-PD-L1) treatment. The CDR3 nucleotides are TGTGCCTGGGGACCCCGGGACAGGGGCTCTGGCTACACCTTC. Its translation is CAWGPRDRGSGYTF.